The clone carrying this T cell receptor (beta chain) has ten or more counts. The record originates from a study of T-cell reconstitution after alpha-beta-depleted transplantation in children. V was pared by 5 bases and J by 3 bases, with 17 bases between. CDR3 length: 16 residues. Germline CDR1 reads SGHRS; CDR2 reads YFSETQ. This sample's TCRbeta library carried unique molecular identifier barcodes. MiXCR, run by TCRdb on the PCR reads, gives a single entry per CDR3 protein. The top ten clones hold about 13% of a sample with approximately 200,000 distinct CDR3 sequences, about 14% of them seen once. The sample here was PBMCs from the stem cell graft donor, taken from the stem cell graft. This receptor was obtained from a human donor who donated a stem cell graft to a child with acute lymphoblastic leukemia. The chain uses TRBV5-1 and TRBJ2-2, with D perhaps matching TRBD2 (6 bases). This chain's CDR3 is CASSGSTGVDTGELFF. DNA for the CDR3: TGCGCCAGCAGTGGTTCGACGGGAGTCGACACCGGGGAGCTGTTTTTT.